This T cell receptor beta chain was identified during a study of shared clonotypes between healthy human individuals. In the study overall: A donor's plate count was three for CD4 naive and three for CD4 memory; CD8 naive had two and CD8 memory one.

The CDR3 spans 16 residues. Looked up from germline, CDR1 is SGDLS and CDR2 is YYNGEE. V lost 0 bases and J 0 bases, leaving 11 bases between the germline ends. Naive CD8 isolation took CD45RO-negative cells positively selected for CCR7 and excluded terminally differentiated effector memory CD45RA+ cells. Healthy adults negative for HIV, lacking recent acute infections or vaccinations, served as donors. Several immunoSEQ 96-well plates shared each subset's DNA, each plate a replicate. Sequencing used immunoSEQ multiplex PCR; TCRdb keeps in-frame clones, though not all of them. The table lists about 2.2 million clones, about 93% of them singletons. Details on this clone: Its antigen remains unknown. In the same sample, other DNA sequences code for this CDR3.

Regarding the study as a whole: Four donors had about 5% of their naive CD4 clonotypes in common.

This TCR was recovered from a man aged 18 to 29 in good health. Some clones in this sample may be carry-over from other donors' samples. Sequencing was performed on naive CD8+ T cells from PBMCs. The rearrangement links TRBV9 to TRBJ2-3; TRBD2 might be the D (6 bases). CDR3 nucleotide sequence: TGTGCCAGCAGCGTAGAATTAGCGGCTAGCACAGATACGCAGTATTTT. Its protein is CASSVELAASTDTQYF.